The clone carrying this T cell receptor (beta chain) is a singleton in its sample. The assay was immunoSEQ multiplex PCR, and TCRdb's table has in-frame clones only and misses some. The sample includes more than 95,000 clones, 80% to 90% of them seen just once. This entry comes from a study of T cell responses to AZD1222 COVID-19 vaccine. Germline-derived CDR1 and CDR2 are SEHNR and FQNEAQ (reference sequence). This CDR3 region has 11 residues. V lost 6 bases to trimming and J lost 5 bases, with 7 bases between them. This clonotype was obtained from an adult in good health. The source was peripheral blood, collected on day 0 of MenACWY control vaccination. The J gene is TRBJ2-5, the V gene TRBV7-9; no clear D gene. The CDR3 loop is CASSPMETQYF. The CDR3 DNA sequence: TGTGCCAGCAGTCCGATGGAGACCCAGTACTTC.